This section outlines one T cell receptor beta chain sequence together with its context. The data were obtained in a study of blood T cell repertoires in COVID-19. Looking at the study overall: Sources were T cells, B-cell-depleted T cells, or PBMCs; the material itself was cDNA or gDNA.

There are 15 residues in the CDR3. Germline CDR1 is SGHKS and CDR2 is YYEKEE (reference sequence). The ends lost 4 bases at V and 1 base at J; junction bases unmatched: 7. Clones were sequenced by immunoSEQ multiplex PCR, and TCRdb holds only the in-frame ones, with some missing. This sample has 180,000 or so clones, with about 90% found just once. The sample was PBMCs or T cells enriched from blood (not recorded which). This TCR derives from a human donor with acute COVID-19. The donor label of this sample is uncertain. V is TRBV5-5 and J is TRBJ1-1; 7 bases are a match to TRBD1. CDR3 loop: CASSVQGPPNTEAFF. DNA for the CDR3: TGTGCCAGCAGCGTACAGGGGCCCCCGAACACTGAAGCTTTCTTT.